Shown below are 18 T cell receptor beta chains from a single sample sequenced in a study of cytomegalovirus exposure and HLA in healthy donors. The PCR contained 60 Vbeta and 13 Jbeta primers. TCRdb's table, derived via immunoSEQ multiplex PCR, lists solely in-frame clones and lacks some. Of fewer than 200,000 clones listed, under 90% are singletons. The sample was PBMCs. The receptors derive from a male donor in good health and CMV-seronegative.

The chain has TRBV7-8 and TRBJ2-5, with D perhaps TRBD1 (6 bases). Judging by the DNA end, TRBJ2-7 fits better; the J call may be wrong. The length of the CDR3 is 14 residues. Germline V gene lookup returns CDR1 SGHVS and CDR2 FQNEAQ. The CDR3, as DNA: TGTGCCAGCAGCCGACAGGCTCCCGGCTACGAGCAGTACTTC. Encoded protein: CASSRQAPGYEQYF.

This sequence joins TRBV7-2 and TRBJ2-7; D gene unclear. Germline V gene data show CDR1 as SGHTA and CDR2 as FQGNSA. V was shortened by 3 bases and J by 3 bases, with 9 bases between the two germline ends. CDR3 length equals 13 residues. CDR3 bases: TGTGCCAGCAGCTTCAGCGTAGTCTACGAGCAGTACTTC. Translating gives CASSFSVVYEQYF.

V is TRBV7-3 and J is TRBJ2-1; TRBD2 agrees at 12 bases. V gave up 5 bases and J gave up 3 bases; unmatched junction bases: 5. From germline, CDR1 is SGHTA and CDR2 FQGTGA. This CDR3 spans 16 amino acids. The CDR3 DNA reads TGTGCCAGCAGCGTACAGACTAGCGGGAGCTACAATGAGCAGTTCTTC. Protein sequence: CASSVQTSGSYNEQFF.

The rearrangement links TRBV28 to TRBJ2-7; D remains unclear. Trimming took 6 bases from V and 8 from J, leaving 11 bases between them. This CDR3 spans 11 amino acids. CDR1 MDHEN and CDR2 SYDVKM come from the germline V gene. The CDR3 DNA follows: TGTGCCAGCAGCCCTAGGAACCAGCAGTACTTC. This encodes CASSPRNQQYF.

The chain has TRBV7-2 and TRBJ2-1, with D possibly TRBD1 on 6 matching bases. CDR3 length: 13 amino acids. Germline-derived CDR1 and CDR2 are SGHTA and FQGNSA. V gave up 5 bases and J gave up 6 bases, with 11 bases separating them. The CDR3 protein is CASSIPGVNEQFF. CDR3 bases: TGTGCCAGCAGCATCCCAGGGGTCAATGAGCAGTTCTTC.

The genes are TRBV6-6 and TRBJ1-1, with 7 bases that match TRBD1. The CDR3 totals 14 residues. Germline CDR1 is MNHNY and CDR2 is SVGAGI (reference sequence). V shed 6 bases and J 0 bases; nucleotides not matched to a gene: 4. The CDR3 spells CASSHRGLNTEAFF. In DNA form, the CDR3 reads TGTGCCAGCAGCCACAGGGGACTGAACACTGAAGCTTTCTTT.

The J gene is TRBJ2-7, the V gene TRBV2; no definite D call. This CDR3 contains 10 residues. Germline V lookup: CDR1 SNHLY, CDR2 FYNNEI. V was shortened by 10 bases and J by 0 bases, with 4 bases between the two germline ends. The CDR3 sequence: CATRSYEQYF. For the CDR3, the DNA is TGTGCCACCCGCTCCTACGAGCAGTACTTC. The whole variable domain, remainder taken from reference TRBV2 and TRBJ2-7, is EPEVTQTPSHQVTQMGQEVILRCVPISNHLYFYWYRQILGQKVEFLVSFYNNEISEKSEIFDDQFSVERPDGSNFTLKIRSTKLEDSAMYFCATRSYEQYFGPGTRLTVT.

J is TRBJ1-1 and V is TRBV7-9; 7 bases align to TRBD1. Germline CDR1 is SEHNR and CDR2 is FQNEAQ (reference sequence). With 4 bases clipped from V and 4 bases from J, the junction kept 9 bases outside the gene matches. The CDR3 is 15 amino acids. CDR3 loop: CASSYSTGVSTEAFF. The DNA of the CDR3 is TGTGCCAGCAGCTACTCCACAGGGGTGAGCACTGAAGCTTTCTTT.

This clone showed up just once. The V call is TRBV29-1, the J call TRBJ1-6; TRBD1 aligns across 7 bases. The CDR3 loop spans 13 amino acids. Looked up from germline, CDR1 is SQVTM and CDR2 is ANQGSEA. The trim removed 5 bases at V and 7 bases at J, leaving 5 bases unmatched. CDR3 loop: CSVSDRSNSPLHF. DNA of the CDR3: TGCAGCGTTTCGGACAGGTCGAATTCACCCCTCCACTTT.

The CDR3 DNA reads as TGTGCCAGTATCAACAGGGGGCGAGGTTACAATGAGCAGTTCTTC. This encodes CASINRGRGYNEQFF. The chain has TRBV19 and TRBJ2-1; 9 nucleotides line up with TRBD1. With 7 bases clipped from V and 4 bases from J, the junction kept 8 bases outside the gene matches. Per the germline V gene, CDR1 is LNHDA and CDR2 is SQIVND (reference sequence). The CDR3 is 15 amino acids.

V and J are TRBV19 and TRBJ1-3, with no clear D. The germline CDR1 and CDR2 sequences are LNHDA and SQIVND (reference sequence). The CDR3 consists of 16 residues. V dropped 2 bases and J dropped 0 bases, with 11 bases sitting between them. CDR3 sequence (DNA): TGTGCCAGTAGTATAATCCCAGGAACCTCTGGAAACACCATATATTTT. Translation: CASSIIPGTSGNTIYF.

The CDR3 DNA is TGTGCCAGCAGTGAATCCCAGAGCGGGATGGCCAATGAGCAGTTCTTC. Translating it yields CASSESQSGMANEQFF. The gene calls are TRBV25-1 and TRBJ2-1, with 7 bases that match TRBD2. V dropped 1 base and J dropped 6; count of bases not matched to a gene: 9. CDR3 length equals 16 residues. Germline CDR1 MGHDK, CDR2 SYGVNS.

The genes are TRBV9 and TRBJ2-7, with a possible D match to TRBD2 (6 bases). This CDR3 region has 15 residues. The germline V gene has CDR1 SGDLS and CDR2 YYNGEE. The germline V and J ends were trimmed by 3 bases and 1 base, with 14 bases remaining between them. The CDR3 sequence: CASSATGGLSYEQYF. The CDR3 DNA reads as TGTGCCAGCAGCGCTACCGGGGGTCTTTCCTACGAGCAGTACTTC.

The J gene is TRBJ2-3, the V gene TRBV5-1, with 8 bases identical to TRBD2. V shed 4 bases, J shed 3 bases, and the junction held 7 bases outside the gene matches. Germline V gene sequence: CDR1 SGHRS, CDR2 YFSETQ. CDR3 length: 15 amino acids. DNA for the CDR3: TGCGCCAGCAGCGAAATCGGCGGGGGGACAGATACGCAGTATTTT. This codes for CASSEIGGGTDTQYF.

This chain links TRBV19 with TRBJ1-2; D is undetermined. V shed 4 bases and J shed 2 bases, with 14 bases lying between them. CDR3 length: 15 residues. Germline CDR1 and CDR2: LNHDA and SQIVND (reference sequence). The chain's CDR3 is CASSTRPTKNYGYTF. The CDR3 region has the DNA TGTGCCAGTAGTACCCGGCCGACTAAGAACTATGGCTACACCTTC.

V is TRBV12-5 and J is TRBJ1-5; 11 bases line up with TRBD1. Per the germline V gene, CDR1 is LGHNT and CDR2 is FRNRAP. The CDR3 length is 15 residues. V dropped 5 bases and J dropped 6; count of bases not matched to a gene: 6. The CDR3 DNA follows: TGTGCTAGTGGTCCGGGACAGGGGGACAGTCAGCCCCAGCATTTT. It yields the protein CASGPGQGDSQPQHF.

The chain uses TRBV4-1 and TRBJ2-5; D not resolved. The DNA end is more similar to TRBJ2-7, so the J call may be wrong. CDR1 and CDR2 (germline): MGHRA, YSYEKL. This CDR3 is 15 amino acids long. The DNA for the CDR3 is TGCGCCAGCAGCCCCGGTGGAGCTCAACTCTACGAGCAGTACTTC. Its translation is CASSPGGAQLYEQYF.

V usage is TRBV7-2 and J usage is TRBJ1-5; tentative D call: TRBD1 (5 bases). This CDR3 is built from 14 residues. The ends were cut back, 7 bases at V and 3 bases at J, with 13 bases in the middle. Germline V gene sequence: CDR1 SGHTA, CDR2 FQGNSA. CDR3 protein: CASNPGGYNQPQHF. DNA of the CDR3: TGTGCCAGCAACCCCGGGGGGTACAATCAGCCCCAGCATTTT.